A single sample is the source of the 6 T cell receptor beta chains below, sequenced in a study of tissue T cells after allogeneic stem cell transplantation. This table comes from immunoSEQ multiplex PCR, and its TCRdb copy is limited to in-frame clones, with some not included. Of 2,500 or so clones listed, 62% are singletons. The sequenced material came from gut tissue. These receptors were obtained from a female BALB/c mouse in good health. The mouse strain carries the MHC haplotype H2-d.

Regarding this clone: Mouse names are used for the genes. With the read ending 1 residue before the CDR3 end, the germline J gene is used to fill in that end. This chain connects TRBV17 to TRBJ2-7; 12 bases align to TRBD2. The CDR3 contains 16 residues. Germline lookup yields CDR1 MNHDT and CDR2 YYDKIL. V was clipped by 0 bases and J by 3 bases; unmatched bases: 3. The CDR3 here is CASSRDRTGGGYEQYF. The sequenced CDR3 bases are TGTGCTAGCAGTAGAGATAGGACTGGGGGGGGCTATGAACAGTAC.

In its sample, this clone was seen once. Mouse names are used for the genes. The CDR3 end falls 1 residue outside the read, so it is completed with the germline J gene. This chain connects TRBV13-3 to TRBJ1-2, with 9 bases matching TRBD1. From germline, CDR1 is NNHDY and CDR2 SYVADS. The J segment lost 3 bases and the V segment lost 6 bases, leaving 3 bases of the junction unmatched. This CDR3 is 13 amino acids long. CDR3 protein: CASKGDRDSDYTF. Partial CDR3 DNA: TGTGCCAGCAAGGGGGACAGGGACTCCGACTACACC.

In the case of this clone: Germline and genes: mouse. The CDR3 end is not reached by the read, which stops 1 residue before it; the germline J gene fills it in. The V and J genes are TRBV13-1 and TRBJ1-5, with D hard to call. CDR3 length equals 14 residues. Germline V lookup: CDR1 NSHNY, CDR2 SYGAGN. The V and J ends lost 0 bases and 1 base respectively, with 5 bases between them. The DNA read from the CDR3 is TGTGCCAGCAGTGATGTGGACAACAACCAGGCTCCGCTT. Amino acids: CASSDVDNNQAPL. The whole CDR3 region reads CASSDVDNNQAPLF.

In the case of this clone: These gene names are mouse names. The sequence runs out 1 residue before the end of the CDR3; the remainder is reconstructed from the germline J gene. J is TRBJ2-5 and V is TRBV13-2; 10 bases agree with TRBD1. The CDR3 is 16 residues long. Germline values: CDR1 NNHNN, CDR2 SYGAGS (reference sequence). The V and J ends lost 2 bases and 0 bases, in that order; junction bases with no gene match: 3. Partial CDR3 DNA: TGTGCCAGCGGTGACCCGGGACAGGGGAACCAAGACACCCAGTAC. Amino acids: CASGDPGQGNQDTQY. The entire CDR3 sequence reads CASGDPGQGNQDTQYF.

Of note for this clone: Mouse gene names apply. The sequence runs out 1 residue before the end of the CDR3; the remainder is reconstructed from the germline J gene. The chain has TRBV29 and TRBJ2-1, with D perhaps TRBD1 (5 bases). The CDR3 covers 15 residues. The germline V gene has CDR1 MSHET and CDR2 SYDVDS. Trimming took 3 bases from V and 0 from J, leaving 9 bases between them. This CDR3 reads CASSLTADNYAEQFF. The sequenced part of the CDR3 DNA is TGTGCTAGCAGTTTGACAGCCGATAACTATGCTGAGCAGTTC. Combining the CDR3 with reference TRBV29 and TRBJ2-1 gives the whole variable domain DMKVTQMPRYLIKRMGENVLLECGQDMSHETMYWYRQDPGLGLQLIYISYDVDSNSEGDIPKGYRVSRKKREHFSLILDSAKTNQTSVYFCASSLTADNYAEQFFGPGTRLTVL.

A note on this clone: Mouse gene names and germline throughout. The CDR3 spells CASSWDRANSDYTF. Incomplete CDR3 DNA: TGTGCCAGCAGCTGGGACAGGGCAAACTCCGACTACACC. This chain connects TRBV4 to TRBJ1-2, with 9 bases that match TRBD1. The read ends 1 residue shy of where the CDR3 ends; the end is completed using the germline J gene. CDR1 and CDR2 from the germline V gene are LGHDT and YNNKQL (reference sequence). The CDR3 length is 14 residues. The V segment lost 4 bases and the J segment 0 bases; nucleotides outside the gene matches: 0.